The next 8 T cell receptor beta chains were all read from a single sample in a study of T-cell reconstitution after alpha-beta-depleted transplantation in children. A TCRbeta library incorporating unique molecular identifiers was prepared. TCRdb independently ran MiXCR on the PCR reads; one entry per CDR3 protein. Counted here are 300,000 to 400,000 distinct CDR3 sequences, 16% occurring once; the ten biggest clones make up 35% to 50%. This material consisted of PBMCs, mostly from graft donor cells, taken 360 days after TCRalphabeta/CD19-depleted stem cell transplant. The receptors derive from a male patient between 2 and 10 years old who had a stem cell transplant for acute lymphoblastic leukemia, so the T cells may come from the graft donor.

The chain has TRBV10-3 and TRBJ2-5, with D perhaps TRBD2 (6 bases). Trimming removed 0 bases at V and 3 bases at J, with 11 bases between. CDR1 and CDR2 (germline): ENHRY, SYGVKD. The CDR3 runs to 15 residues. CDR3 amino acids: CAISESEDYKETQYF. CDR3 coding DNA: TGTGCCATCAGTGAGTCGGAGGACTATAAAGAGACCCAGTACTTC.

This clonotype has at least ten counts. The V gene is TRBV5-1, the J gene TRBJ2-7; TRBD1 aligns across 7 bases. The J segment lost 3 bases and the V segment lost 3 bases, leaving 0 bases of the junction unmatched. This CDR3 comprises 12 residues. Germline V gives CDR1 SGHRS, CDR2 YFSETQ. This CDR3 reads CASSWDSYEQYF. For the CDR3, the DNA is TGCGCCAGCAGCTGGGACAGCTACGAGCAGTACTTC.

The chain is built from TRBV4-3 and TRBJ2-7; D not resolved. Per the germline V gene, CDR1 is LGHNA and CDR2 is YSLEER. CDR3 length: 14 residues. The V gene lost 0 bases and the J gene lost 0 bases, with 6 bases spanning the gap. CDR3 DNA sequence: TGCGCCAGCAGCCAAGAATACAGCTCCTACGAGCAGTACTTC. Translating it yields CASSQEYSSYEQYF.

This clonotype was picked up a small number of times. CDR3 DNA: TGCGCCAGCAGCTTGGTCGCGGGGCGCGGAGATACGCAGTATTTT. Its translation: CASSLVAGRGDTQYF. The gene calls are TRBV5-1 and TRBJ2-3; D possibly corresponds to TRBD2 (6 bases). V lost 0 bases and J lost 5, with 13 bases in between. CDR3 length equals 15 residues. Germline CDR1 and CDR2: SGHRS and YFSETQ. The entire variable domain, with the rest obtained from reference TRBV5-1 and TRBJ2-3, is as follows: KAGVTQTPRYLIKTRGQQVTLSCSPISGHRSVSWYQQTPGQGLQFLFEYFSETQRNKGNFPGRFSGRQFSNSRSEMNVSTLELGDSALYLCASSLVAGRGDTQYFGPGTRLTVL.

This chain joins TRBV9 and TRBJ2-7; 10 bases fit TRBD2. Per germline, CDR1 SGDLS and CDR2 YYNGEE. V lost 4 bases and J lost 2; bases outside the gene matches: 6. The CDR3 sequence is 15 residues long. As DNA, the CDR3 is TGTGCCAGCAGCCCCGAGGGACTAGCGCCCTACGAGCAGTACTTC. The encoded protein is CASSPEGLAPYEQYF.

This clonotype has just a few counts. This sequence joins TRBV28 and TRBJ2-3, with D possibly matching TRBD2 (6 bases). Trimming left V 3 bases short and J 0 bases short, with 10 bases between. This CDR3 region has 15 residues. Germline V gives CDR1 MDHEN, CDR2 SYDVKM. The CDR3 here is CASSFPSGSTDTQYF. The CDR3 DNA follows: TGTGCCAGCAGTTTTCCCAGCGGGAGCACAGATACGCAGTATTTT.

The CDR3 coding sequence is TGTGCCAGCAGCCCTTACTCCATCGGGGTAGATACGCAGTATTTT. It is translated as CASSPYSIGVDTQYF. The rearrangement links TRBV7-2 to TRBJ2-3; tentatively, D is TRBD2 (5 bases). The CDR3 runs to 15 residues. CDR1 SGHTA and CDR2 FQGNSA come from the germline V gene. V dropped 5 bases and J dropped 5 bases, with 17 bases sitting between them.

This rearrangement joins TRBV7-2 to TRBJ1-3; D perhaps matches TRBD1 (6 bases). This CDR3 region has 14 residues. Trimming stripped 5 bases from V and 3 bases from J, with 11 bases between. Germline CDR1 is SGHTA and CDR2 is FQGNSA. The DNA of the CDR3 is TGTGCCAGCAGCCTACAGGGACTTGGAAACACCATATATTTT. Protein sequence: CASSLQGLGNTIYF.